The rows below give T cell receptor beta chains drawn from one sample of a study of blood T cells in healthy people across ages. TCRdb used MiXCR to reprocess the 5' RACE reads, holding one entry per CDR3 protein. The sample lists 650,000 to 700,000 distinct CDR3 sequences; roughly 32% were seen once. The sequencing sample was made of blood. These receptor sequences come from a woman of 80 years or more in good health. The CDR3 runs from the conserved cysteine through the conserved F or W. The D gene is left open where the match is weak. A row's size may be missing; if present it is once, few, many or a size class.

j_call clone_size d_call v_call cdr3_nt cdr3_aa
TRBJ2-3 NA TRBD2 TRBV7-6 TGTGCCAGCAGCCCCGCGGGAGCCGCAGATACGCAGTATTTT CASSPAGAADTQYF
TRBJ2-1 few TRBD1 TRBV6-1 TGTGCCAGCATTTGGACAGGGACGAATGGGCAGTTCTTC CASIWTGTNGQFF
TRBJ2-1 many NA TRBV20-1 TGCAGTGCTCAGAAATCGGGGGTCGAGCAGTTCTTC CSAQKSGVEQFF
TRBJ2-1 many TRBD2 TRBV20-1 TGCAGTGGTAGATCGGGGGGCTCCTACAATGAGCAGTTCTTC CSGRSGGSYNEQFF
TRBJ2-7 many NA TRBV20-1 TGCAGTGCTAGAGATTGGGGGACCGGAACCTACGAGCAGTACTTC CSARDWGTGTYEQYF
TRBJ2-3 many NA TRBV20-1 TGCAGTGCTAGAGATCTGCGCGGGGGCACAGATACGCAGTATTTT CSARDLRGGTDTQYF
TRBJ2-2 few NA TRBV20-1 TGCAGTGCTAGAGTTGGCACCGGGGAGCTGTTTTTT CSARVGTGELFF
TRBJ2-1 NA NA TRBV5-1 TGCGCCCGCAGGGGGGGACTTAAGAATGAGCAGTTCTTC CARRGGLKNEQFF
TRBJ1-1 few NA TRBV6-2/TRBV6-3 TGTGCCAGCAGTCCGCGGGGCCCGAACACTGAAGCTTTCTTT CASSPRGPNTEAFF
TRBJ1-5 NA NA TRBV20-1 TGCAGTGCTAGACAGCCCGGAGGCAATCAGCCCCAGCATTTT CSARQPGGNQPQHF
TRBJ2-6 many TRBD1 TRBV18 TGTGCCAGCTCACCACAAAGACAGGGGCAATCTGGGGCCAACGTCCTGACTTTC CASSPQRQGQSGANVLTF
TRBJ2-7 NA NA TRBV27 TGTGCCGGCAGTGATGCAGGGAGCTCCTACGAGCAGTACTTC CAGSDAGSSYEQYF
TRBJ1-2 NA NA TRBV20-1 TGCAGTGCTAGAAAGACAGTTAACTATGGCTACACCTTC CSARKTVNYGYTF
TRBJ2-1 many NA TRBV5-6 TGTGCCAGCAGCTTGGGTACGGGGGCCATCTCCTACAATGAGCAGTTCTTC CASSLGTGAISYNEQFF